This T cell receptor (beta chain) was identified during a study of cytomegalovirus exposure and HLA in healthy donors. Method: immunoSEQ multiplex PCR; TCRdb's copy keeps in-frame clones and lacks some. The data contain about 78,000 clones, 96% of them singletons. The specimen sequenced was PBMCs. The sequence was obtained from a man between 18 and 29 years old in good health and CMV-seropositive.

Written as DNA, the CDR3 is TGTGCCAGCTTTGACAGGGGGAACACCGGGGAGCTGTTTTTT. Translation gives CASFDRGNTGELFF. This chain joins TRBV28 and TRBJ2-2; 8 positions agree with TRBD1. The CDR3 consists of 14 residues. Germline V gives CDR1 MDHEN, CDR2 SYDVKM. Unmatched junction bases numbered 3, after V lost 8 bases and J lost 1 base.